This T cell receptor (beta chain) was sequenced for a study of somatic mutations in cytotoxic T cells in rheumatoid arthritis. Study in general: Certain V beta antibody-stained T-cell populations, V beta1+ cells sequenced for TCRB among them, were flow-sorted to nearly 100% purity. Findings and caveats of the study: In rheumatoid arthritis patients, unlike healthy controls, CD8+ clonality rose with age.

The table lists this clone with a few counts. Its antigen is still unknown. There are 15 residues in the CDR3. Trimming shortened V by 3 bases and J by 4 bases, and 15 bases separated the two germline ends. Germline V gives CDR1 MNHNS, CDR2 SASEGT. Clones were read by immunoSEQ multiplex PCR, and TCRdb kept only the in-frame ones, dropping some. The sample carries roughly 20,000 clones, about four fifths recorded once. The TCR sequence derives from an adult with rheumatoid arthritis. The sequenced sample was CD8+ T cells sorted from blood. The chain joins TRBV6-1 to TRBJ1-2; D not resolved. This CDR3 is CASSENSEPIYGYTF. Written as DNA, the CDR3 is TGTGCCAGCAGTGAGAACAGCGAACCCATCTATGGCTACACCTTC.